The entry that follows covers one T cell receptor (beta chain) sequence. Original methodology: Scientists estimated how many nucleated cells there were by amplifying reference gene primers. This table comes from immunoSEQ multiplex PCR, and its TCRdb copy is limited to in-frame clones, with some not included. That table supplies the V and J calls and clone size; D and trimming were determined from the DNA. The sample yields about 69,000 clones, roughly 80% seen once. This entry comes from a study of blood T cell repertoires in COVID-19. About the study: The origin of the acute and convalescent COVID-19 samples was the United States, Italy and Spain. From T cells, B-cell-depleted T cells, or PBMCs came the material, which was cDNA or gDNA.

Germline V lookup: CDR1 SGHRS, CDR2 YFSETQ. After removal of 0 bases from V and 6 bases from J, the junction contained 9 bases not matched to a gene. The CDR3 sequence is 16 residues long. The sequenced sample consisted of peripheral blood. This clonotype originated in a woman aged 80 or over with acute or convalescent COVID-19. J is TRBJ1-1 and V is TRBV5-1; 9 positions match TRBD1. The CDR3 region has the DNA TGCGCCAGCAGCTTGGGGGTGACAGGGGGAGTATCTGAAGCTTTCTTT. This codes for CASSLGVTGGVSEAFF. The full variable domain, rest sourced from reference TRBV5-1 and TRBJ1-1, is KAGVTQTPRYLIKTRGQQVTLSCSPISGHRSVSWYQQTPGQGLQFLFEYFSETQRNKGNFPGRFSGRQFSNSRSEMNVSTLELGDSALYLCASSLGVTGGVSEAFFGQGTRLTVV.